This TCR beta chain was profiled in a study of regulatory T cells in long-lasting Graves disease. At least ten counts were recorded for this clonotype. The antigen is undetermined. With iRepertoire HTBI primers and Arm-PCR of CDR3 regions, TCR beta libraries were built. TCRdb re-analysed the multiplex PCR reads in MiXCR, keeping a single row per CDR3 protein. The data show hundreds of thousands of distinct CDR3 sequences, 15% to 20% seen once. Study-wide results and caveats: Thyroid tissue was not studied; only peripheral blood was. Limited sample numbers may have lowered accuracy.

Sample time point: newly diagnosed GD, antithyroid drugs for less than 3 months. The TCR library was made from RNA that had been extracted from PBMCs in TRIzol. CDR3 length equals 13 residues. CDR1 and CDR2 (germline): SNHLY, FYNNEI. Trimming removed 8 bases at V and 14 bases at J, with 21 bases between. These data were also reused for a study on T cells in Graves' hyperthyroidism and ophthalmopathy. From that study: No ophthalmopathy progression within 18 months constituted stable Graves' hyperthyroidism. In the first-round RT-PCR of the TCR CDR3, the HTBI primer set was used.

Sequenced material: peripheral blood mononuclear cells (PBMCs), taken at new diagnosis, from a patient treated with antithyroid drugs. The sequence was obtained from a woman between 25 and 40 years old with Graves disease. The chain couples TRBV2 to TRBJ1-4, with D uncertain. CDR3 residues: CASGQLRTHGLFF. The CDR3 region has the DNA TGTGCCAGCGGCCAGCTTCGAACGCACGGCCTGTTTTTT. The variable domain in full, with the rest retrieved from reference TRBV2 and TRBJ1-4, is EPEVTQTPSHQVTQMGQEVILRCVPISNHLYFYWYRQILGQKVEFLVSFYNNEISEKSEIFDDQFSVERPDGSNFTLKIRSTKLEDSAMYFCASGQLRTHGLFFGSGTQLSVL.